The 17 T cell receptor beta chains below all came from one sample that was sequenced in a study of blood T cell repertoires in COVID-19. Assay used: immunoSEQ multiplex PCR; TCRdb lists only in-frame clones, some missing. The table includes roughly 320,000 clones, around 84% detected once. The sample taken for sequencing was PBMCs or T cells enriched from blood (not recorded which). Receptor source: a man aged 25 to 40 who had recovered from COVID-19.

The chain combines TRBV6-6 with TRBJ2-3; 8 bases line up with TRBD2. Germline CDR1 reads MNHNY; CDR2 reads SVGAGI (reference sequence). V shed 5 bases and J 1 base; nucleotides not matched to a gene: 8. The CDR3 consists of 16 residues. This CDR3 is CASSPRNSGGTDTQYF. The DNA for the CDR3 is TGTGCCAGCAGTCCACGGAATAGCGGGGGCACAGATACGCAGTATTTT.

The rearrangement joins TRBV27 to TRBJ1-6, with a weak D call TRBD1 (5 bases). The V gene lost 6 bases and the J gene lost 7 bases, with 13 bases spanning the gap. Germline loops: CDR1 MNHEY, CDR2 SMNVEV (reference sequence). The CDR3 contains 14 residues. CDR3 sequence (DNA): TGTGCCAGCAGGTCGACAGTGAGAAATTCACCCCTCCACTTT. This encodes CASRSTVRNSPLHF.

The CDR3 loop is CASMWAGGAEQFF. CDR3 DNA sequence: TGTGCCAGCATGTGGGCGGGGGGGGCCGAGCAGTTCTTC. The rearrangement uses TRBV6-5 and TRBJ2-1; 9 bases align to TRBD2. CDR1 is MNHEY, CDR2 SVGAGI, per germline. Unmatched junction bases numbered 8, after V lost 7 bases and J lost 10 bases. The CDR3 runs 13 residues.

The chain couples TRBV19 to TRBJ1-4; 8 bases agree with TRBD1. Germline V gives CDR1 LNHDA, CDR2 SQIVND (reference sequence). This CDR3 is 16 amino acids long. The J segment lost 3 bases and the V segment lost 5 bases, leaving 8 bases of the junction unmatched. The CDR3 sequence is CASSPSGTGANEKLFF. As DNA, the CDR3 is TGTGCCAGTAGTCCTTCTGGGACAGGAGCTAATGAAAAACTGTTTTTT.

This chain connects TRBV7-2 to TRBJ2-3; D perhaps matches TRBD2 (6 bases). The V end was cut by 3 bases, the J end by 4 bases, with 11 bases between. The germline V gene encodes CDR1 SGHTA and CDR2 FQGNSA. The CDR3 length is 14 residues. CDR3 residues: CASSFILAADTQYF. The CDR3 DNA reads as TGTGCCAGCAGCTTTATACTAGCCGCAGATACGCAGTATTTT.

The chain uses TRBV28 and TRBJ2-3; 9 bases fit TRBD1. Germline CDR1 reads MDHEN; CDR2 reads SYDVKM. The CDR3 sequence is 17 residues long. V was pared by 6 bases and J by 4 bases, with 14 bases of the junction left unmatched. The CDR3 nucleotides read TGTGCCAGCAGGCTGGATCCCGGGACAGGGTCTGCAGATACGCAGTATTTT. This encodes CASRLDPGTGSADTQYF.

In DNA form, the CDR3 reads TGTGCCAGCAGCCAAGGGGCGGAGGGCGGGGAAGCTTTCTTT. It is translated as CASSQGAEGGEAFF. This sequence joins TRBV3-1 (or the pseudogene TRBV3-2) and TRBJ1-1; D remains unclear. V gave up 1 base and J gave up 8 bases, with 14 bases separating them. The germline V gene has CDR1 LGHDT and CDR2 YNNKEL (reference sequence). The length of the CDR3 is 14 residues.

The chain is built from TRBV19 and TRBJ1-4; TRBD1 is a possible D gene (6 bases). The V gene's germline CDR1 is LNHDA and CDR2 SQIVND (reference sequence). This CDR3 is built from 15 residues. The V gene lost 5 bases and the J gene lost 4 bases, with 14 bases spanning the gap. Here the CDR3 DNA reads TGTGCCAGTAGTTCCTTAACAGGGATTAATGAAAAACTGTTTTTT. It is translated as CASSSLTGINEKLFF.

This sequence joins TRBV7-9 and TRBJ2-1, with 13 bases lining up with TRBD2. With V trimmed by 6 bases and J by 2 bases, 4 bases remained unmatched. The germline gives CDR1 SEHNR, CDR2 FQNEAQ (reference sequence). The CDR3 totals 16 residues. The CDR3 coding sequence is TGTGCCAGCAGGCCCGGACTAGCGGGAGCCTACAATGAGCAGTTCTTC. It yields the protein CASRPGLAGAYNEQFF.

The gene calls are TRBV5-4 and TRBJ1-3; D is unclear. The CDR3 is made up of 14 amino acids. Germline assignment: CDR1 SGHNT and CDR2 YYREEE (reference sequence). V lost 0 bases and J lost 1, with 5 bases in between. CDR3 in amino acids: CASSLASSGNTIYF. CDR3 DNA sequence: TGTGCCAGCAGCTTGGCTAGTTCTGGAAACACCATATATTTT.

The V call is TRBV5-6, the J call TRBJ2-1, with unresolved D. The V gene's germline CDR1 is SGHDT and CDR2 YYEEEE. Trimming stripped 0 bases from V and 8 bases from J, with 12 bases between. The CDR3 has 14 amino acids. The CDR3: CASSLGGGIYEQFF. The DNA for the CDR3 is TGTGCCAGCAGCTTGGGAGGTGGCATCTATGAGCAGTTCTTC.

The table lists this clone with a count of one. V and J are TRBV7-2 and TRBJ1-4; possible D gene TRBD1, 5 bases. The CDR3 is 17 residues long. Germline CDR1 reads SGHTA; CDR2 reads FQGNSA. V was pared by 2 bases and J by 8 bases, with 21 bases between. CDR3 DNA: TGTGCCAGCAGCTTACTTTACAGGCAGGACCCTGGGGAAAAACTGTTTTTT. This sequence encodes CASSLLYRQDPGEKLFF.

The V gene is TRBV5-1, the J gene TRBJ2-5; D possibly corresponds to TRBD2 (5 bases). CDR3 size: 14 residues. Germline loops: CDR1 SGHRS, CDR2 YFSETQ. Trimming removed 7 bases from V and 4 bases from J, with 17 bases in between. The CDR3 sequence is CASVLGVLGETQYF. CDR3 in DNA: TGCGCCAGCGTACTCGGGGTCTTGGGAGAGACCCAGTACTTC.

The genes are TRBV27 and TRBJ2-5; TRBD1 aligns across 10 bases. Germline loops: CDR1 MNHEY, CDR2 SMNVEV (reference sequence). The trim removed 2 bases at V and 1 base at J, leaving 13 bases unmatched. This CDR3 comprises 19 residues. The CDR3 bases are TGTGCCAGCAGTTTAAAGTCCCGGGACAGGGGACCAGGCCAAGAGACCCAGTACTTC. Amino acids: CASSLKSRDRGPGQETQYF.

The V gene is TRBV9, the J gene TRBJ2-5, with TRBD1 as a possible D gene (6 bases). The CDR3 runs to 14 residues. The germline V and J ends were trimmed by 4 bases and 1 base, with 11 bases remaining between them. Germline V gene sequence: CDR1 SGDLS, CDR2 YYNGEE. The CDR3 DNA reads TGTGCCAGCAGCACAACGGACAGCCAAGAGACCCAGTACTTC. Translating it yields CASSTTDSQETQYF.

CDR3 coding DNA: TGCGCCAGCAGCCCGGTGAGCGGGGGGGCCGCGGCAGATACGCAGTATTTT. Protein: CASSPVSGGAAADTQYF. The chain joins TRBV5-1 to TRBJ2-3; 10 bases fit TRBD2. The V gene's germline CDR1 is SGHRS and CDR2 YFSETQ. Trimming took 4 bases from V and 4 from J; bases not matched to a gene: 12. The CDR3 is 17 amino acids.

The chain joins TRBV2 to TRBJ1-6; D is undetermined. V lost 5 bases and J 5 bases, leaving 7 bases between the germline ends. CDR1 and CDR2 (germline): SNHLY, FYNNEI. CDR3 length: 13 amino acids. CDR3 in DNA: TGTGCCAGCAGTCCCCGGGATAATTCACCCCTCCACTTT. This sequence encodes CASSPRDNSPLHF.